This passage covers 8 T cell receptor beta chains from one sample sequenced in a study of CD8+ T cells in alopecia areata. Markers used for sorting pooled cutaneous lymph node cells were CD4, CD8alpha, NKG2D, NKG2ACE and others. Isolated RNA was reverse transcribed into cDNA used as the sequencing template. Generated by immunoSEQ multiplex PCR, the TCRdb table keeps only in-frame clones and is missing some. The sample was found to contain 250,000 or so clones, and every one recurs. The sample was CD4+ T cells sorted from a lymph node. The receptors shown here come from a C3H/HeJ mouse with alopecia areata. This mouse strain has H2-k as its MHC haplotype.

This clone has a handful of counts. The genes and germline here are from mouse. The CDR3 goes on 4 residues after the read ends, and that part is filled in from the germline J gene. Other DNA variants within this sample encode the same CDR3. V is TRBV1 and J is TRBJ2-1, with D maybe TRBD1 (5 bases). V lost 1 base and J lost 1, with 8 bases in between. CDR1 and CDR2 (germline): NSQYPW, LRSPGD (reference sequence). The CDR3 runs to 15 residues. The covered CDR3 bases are TGCACCTGCAGTGCAGGGACATCCAACTATGCT. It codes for CTCSAGTSNYA. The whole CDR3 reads CTCSAGTSNYAEQFF.

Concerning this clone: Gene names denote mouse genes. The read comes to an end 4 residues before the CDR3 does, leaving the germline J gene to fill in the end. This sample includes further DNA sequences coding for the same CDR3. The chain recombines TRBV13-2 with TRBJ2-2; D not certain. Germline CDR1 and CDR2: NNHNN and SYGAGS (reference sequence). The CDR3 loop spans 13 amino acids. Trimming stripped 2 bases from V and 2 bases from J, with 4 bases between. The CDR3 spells CASGDRNTGQLYF. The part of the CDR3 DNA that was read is TGTGCCAGCGGTGACAGGAACACCGGG.

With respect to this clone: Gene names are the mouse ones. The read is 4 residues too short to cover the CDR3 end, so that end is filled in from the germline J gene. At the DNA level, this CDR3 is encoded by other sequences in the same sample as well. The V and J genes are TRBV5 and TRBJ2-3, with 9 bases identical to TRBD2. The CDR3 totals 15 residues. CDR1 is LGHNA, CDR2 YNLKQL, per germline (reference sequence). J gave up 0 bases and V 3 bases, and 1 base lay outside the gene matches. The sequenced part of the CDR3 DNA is TGTGCCAGCAGCCAGGGACTGGGTAGTGCAGAA. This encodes CASSQGLGSAE. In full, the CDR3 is CASSQGLGSAETLYF.

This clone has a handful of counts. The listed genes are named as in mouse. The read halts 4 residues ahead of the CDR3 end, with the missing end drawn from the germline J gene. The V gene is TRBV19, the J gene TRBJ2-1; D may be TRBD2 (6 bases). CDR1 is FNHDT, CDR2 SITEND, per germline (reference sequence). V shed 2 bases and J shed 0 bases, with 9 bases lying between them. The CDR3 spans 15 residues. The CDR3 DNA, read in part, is TGTGCCAGCAGTATTTACTGGGCTAACTATGCT. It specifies CASSIYWANYA. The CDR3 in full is CASSIYWANYAEQFF.

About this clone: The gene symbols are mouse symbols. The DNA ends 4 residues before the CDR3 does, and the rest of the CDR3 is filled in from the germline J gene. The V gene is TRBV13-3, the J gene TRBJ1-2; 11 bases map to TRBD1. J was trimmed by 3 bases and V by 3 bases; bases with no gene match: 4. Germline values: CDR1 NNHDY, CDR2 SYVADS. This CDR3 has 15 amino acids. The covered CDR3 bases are TGTGCCAGCAGTGGGACAGGGGGCTGGGACTCC. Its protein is CASSGTGGWDS. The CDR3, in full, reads CASSGTGGWDSDYTF.

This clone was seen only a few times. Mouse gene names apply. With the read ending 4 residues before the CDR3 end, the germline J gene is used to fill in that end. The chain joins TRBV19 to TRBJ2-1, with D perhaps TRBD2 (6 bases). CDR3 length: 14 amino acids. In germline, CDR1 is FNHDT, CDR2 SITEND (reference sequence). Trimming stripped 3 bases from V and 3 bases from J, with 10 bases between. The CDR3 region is CASSTPGGYAEQFF. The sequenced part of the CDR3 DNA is TGTGCCAGCAGTACCCCGGGGGGCTATGCT.

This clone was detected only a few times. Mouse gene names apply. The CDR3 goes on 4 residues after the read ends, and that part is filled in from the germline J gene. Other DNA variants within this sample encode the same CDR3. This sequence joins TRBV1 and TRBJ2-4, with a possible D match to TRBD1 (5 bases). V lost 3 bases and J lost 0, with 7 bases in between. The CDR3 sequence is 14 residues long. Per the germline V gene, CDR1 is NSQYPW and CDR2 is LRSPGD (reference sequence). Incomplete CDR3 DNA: TGCACCTGCAGTGCGGAGGGGAGTCAAAAC. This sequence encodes CTCSAEGSQN. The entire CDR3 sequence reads CTCSAEGSQNTLYF.

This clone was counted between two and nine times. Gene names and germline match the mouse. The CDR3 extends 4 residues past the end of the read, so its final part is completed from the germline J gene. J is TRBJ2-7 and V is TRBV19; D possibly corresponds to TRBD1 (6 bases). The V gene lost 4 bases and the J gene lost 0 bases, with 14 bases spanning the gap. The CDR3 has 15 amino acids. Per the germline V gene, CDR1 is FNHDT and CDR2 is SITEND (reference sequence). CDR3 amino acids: CASSLPGQNSYEQYF. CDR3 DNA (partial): TGTGCCAGCAGTCTTCCGGGACAAAACTCCTAT.